The T cell receptor beta chain under discussion was sequenced for a study of control samples from healthy donors and cancer patients. Profiled with immunoSEQ multiplex PCR; TCRdb holds only in-frame clones, not every one. The repertoire holds about 190,000 clones, with around 90% as singletons. What was sequenced was blood. The source of this sequence is a young man in good health.

The CDR3: CAGWIAGGYNEQFF. DNA for the CDR3: TGTGCCGGATGGATAGCGGGGGGATACAATGAGCAGTTCTTC. The chain combines TRBV30 with TRBJ2-1; 10 bases are shared with TRBD2. CDR3 length: 14 residues. The V and J ends lost 8 bases and 4 bases, in that order; junction bases with no gene match: 8. Germline V gene data show CDR1 as GTSNPN and CDR2 as SVGIG (reference sequence).